This TCR beta chain was sequenced during a study of CD4 T cells in relation to SARS-CoV-2 and coronaviruses. The CDR3 runs to 14 residues. Germline V lookup: CDR1 LNHDA, CDR2 SQIVND (reference sequence). V lost 4 bases and J lost 4; bases outside the gene matches: 2. Unexposed donor CD4+ T cells date from 2011-2018, before the COVID-19 pandemic. Isolation of CD4+ T cells took place after roughly nine days in culture. PBMCs were plated at roughly 2.1 million per well in IL-2-containing medium. TCRdb keeps only in-frame clones here, not all; method: immunoSEQ multiplex PCR. This repertoire shows 25,000 or so clones, approximately 73% found once; its top ten account for roughly 21%. About this clone itself: What it binds is unknown.

Input material: CD4+ T cells from PBMCs, cultured in vitro. The genes are TRBV19 and TRBJ1-4, with TRBD1 matching 8 bases. The sequence was collected from a human donor in good health. CDR3 region: CASSTGGVNEKLFF. Written as DNA, the CDR3 is TGTGCCAGTAGTACAGGGGGCGTTAATGAAAAACTGTTTTTT.